These T cell receptor beta chains were read from a single sample in a study of monozygotic twins with cystic fibrosis. Sequenced by immunoSEQ multiplex PCR; TCRdb stores in-frame clones only, minus some. The profile shows 9,500 to 14,000 clones, around 97% of them singletons. The sequencing sample was made of blood. All receptors come from a boy aged 5-17 years with cystic fibrosis. The CDR3 runs from the conserved cysteine through the conserved F or W. The D gene is left open where the match is weak.

J: TRBJ2-7
V: TRBV19
length: 14
D: NA
CDR3: CASSSQGEAYEQYF

J: TRBJ1-5
V: TRBV6-5
length: 15
D: NA
CDR3: CASSRADPMVQPQHF

J: TRBJ1-1
V: TRBV27
length: 14
D: NA
CDR3: CASSLLGGNTEAFF

J: TRBJ1-2
V: TRBV2
length: 17
D: NA
CDR3: CASSDRTQGGHNYGYTF

J: TRBJ2-1
V: TRBV6-4
length: 12
D: NA
CDR3: CASSETGYEQFF

J: TRBJ2-2
V: TRBV11-3
length: 16
D: TRBD2
CDR3: CASRATSVENTGELFF

J: TRBJ2-5
V: TRBV7-2
length: 16
D: TRBD2
CDR3: CASSARNKREGETQYF

J: TRBJ2-7
V: TRBV13
length: 14
D: NA
CDR3: CASSLEDRSYEQYF

J: TRBJ1-1
V: TRBV5-1
length: 13
D: NA
CDR3: CASKTAPNTEAFF

J: TRBJ1-5
V: TRBV27
length: 17
D: TRBD1
CDR3: CASSLFGQGALGQPQHF

J: TRBJ2-2
V: TRBV5-1
length: 17
D: TRBD1
CDR3: CASSPWTGLTNTGELFF

J: TRBJ1-3
V: TRBV6-6
length: 14
D: TRBD1
CDR3: CASSSTGIQDTIYF

J: TRBJ1-5
V: TRBV28
length: 15
D: NA
CDR3: CASSLPNPGNQPQHF

J: TRBJ1-5
V: TRBV7-9
length: 13
D: NA
CDR3: CASTDNSNQPQHF

J: TRBJ2-3
V: TRBV7-3
length: 13
D: NA
CDR3: CASSLVSRDTQYF

J: TRBJ2-7
V: TRBV6-4
length: 19
D: NA
CDR3: CATVYPPVGKAFPNYEQYF

J: TRBJ2-1
V: TRBV7-9
length: 18
D: NA
CDR3: CASSLPPVGGGSYNEQFF

J: TRBJ1-5
V: TRBV10-3
length: 14
D: NA
CDR3: CAISAGYSNQPQHF

J: TRBJ2-7
V: TRBV6-5
length: 14
D: TRBD1
CDR3: CASSNWDRDYEQYF

J: TRBJ1-5
V: TRBV19
length: 15
D: NA
CDR3: CASSIEGRDNQPQHF

J: TRBJ2-7
V: TRBV7-3
length: 16
D: TRBD2
CDR3: CASSPRAGGKAYEQYF

J: TRBJ2-7
V: TRBV2
length: 15
D: NA
CDR3: CASSVGRLSSYEQYF

J: TRBJ2-2
V: TRBV29-1
length: 17
D: TRBD1
CDR3: CSVEKSSQGAFTGELFF

J: TRBJ1-5
V: TRBV30
length: 16
D: TRBD1
CDR3: CAWRTVDRDEDQPQHF

J: TRBJ1-4
V: TRBV7-9
length: 14
D: NA
CDR3: CASSLNDRRGKLFF

J: TRBJ1-2
V: TRBV10-3
length: 17
D: NA
CDR3: CAISDRRPLEREDGYTF

J: TRBJ1-1
V: TRBV15
length: 15
D: NA
CDR3: CATSRVQGRDTEAFF

J: TRBJ2-1
V: TRBV4-3
length: 16
D: TRBD2
CDR3: CASSHLASGQDNEQFF

J: TRBJ2-1
V: TRBV10-3
length: 15
D: NA
CDR3: CAISGETTTYNEQFF

J: TRBJ1-5
V: TRBV19
length: 18
D: TRBD1
CDR3: CASSDSTWDRYSNQPQHF

J: TRBJ1-1
V: TRBV28
length: 13
D: NA
CDR3: CATRGTQNTEAFF

J: TRBJ2-7
V: TRBV18
length: 15
D: NA
CDR3: CASSPPGGSLHEQYF

J: TRBJ1-4
V: TRBV6-5
length: 12
D: NA
CDR3: CASSPSSEKLFF

J: TRBJ2-2
V: TRBV7-9
length: 15
D: TRBD1
CDR3: CASSLTGGFSGELFF

J: TRBJ1-2
V: TRBV28
length: 11
D: NA
CDR3: CASSYKDGYTF

J: TRBJ2-1
V: TRBV4-1
length: 16
D: NA
CDR3: CASSHSRQGSYNEQFF

J: TRBJ1-5
V: TRBV18
length: 15
D: TRBD1
CDR3: CASSPQGQGYQPQHF

J: TRBJ2-2
V: TRBV5-6
length: 15
D: NA
CDR3: CASSSPESSTGELFF

J: TRBJ2-1
V: TRBV30
length: 14
D: TRBD2
CDR3: CAWSTGLNYNEQFF

J: TRBJ2-5
V: TRBV5-4
length: 17
D: NA
CDR3: CASSLVYFAGRQETQYF

J: TRBJ2-2
V: TRBV4-1
length: 17
D: NA
CDR3: CASSQVLWPSNTGELFF

J: TRBJ2-5
V: TRBV5-1
length: 13
D: NA
CDR3: CASSRGIQETQYF

J: TRBJ2-1
V: TRBV28
length: 16
D: TRBD1
CDR3: CASSKGVGQTYNEQFF

J: TRBJ2-7
V: TRBV10-3
length: 14
D: NA
CDR3: CAISESTEGGEQYF

J: TRBJ2-7
V: TRBV7-5
length: 14
D: NA
CDR3: CARSFTGTAPEQYF

J: TRBJ2-5
V: TRBV29-1
length: 12
D: NA
CDR3: CSGGDRQETQYF

J: TRBJ1-3
V: TRBV30
length: 12
D: NA
CDR3: CAWRGSGNTIYF

J: TRBJ2-3
V: TRBV4-2
length: 16
D: TRBD2
CDR3: CASSQVSAGGTDTQYF

J: TRBJ1-5
V: TRBV30
length: 15
D: TRBD1
CDR3: CAWSGQGGAGQPQHF

J: TRBJ2-7
V: TRBV20-1
length: 11
D: NA
CDR3: CSARSGTEQYF

J: TRBJ2-7
V: TRBV13
length: 16
D: TRBD2
CDR3: CASGASGGSSSYEQYF

J: TRBJ2-5
V: TRBV5-4
length: 15
D: NA
CDR3: CASSYSGSLQETQYF

J: TRBJ1-2
V: TRBV14
length: 13
D: NA
CDR3: CASSQGRYYGYTF

J: TRBJ2-7
V: TRBV6-6
length: 12
D: TRBD2
CDR3: CASSAGEYEQYF